This is a list of T cell receptor beta chains from one sample in a study of spatial heterogeneity in lung cancer. TCRdb analysed the 5' RACE reads with MiXCR anew, one entry per CDR3 protein. This table holds tens of thousands of distinct CDR3 sequences, roughly 12% found once. Sequenced here: PBMCs, sampled at surgery. All receptors come from a male donor with early-stage non-small cell lung cancer. The CDR3 runs from the conserved cysteine through the conserved F or W.

V gene: TRBV20-1; J gene: TRBJ2-1; CDR3 protein: CSAIFGQGRLAGGPYNEQFF
V gene: TRBV7-9; J gene: TRBJ1-2; CDR3 protein: CASSLPVGYTF
V gene: TRBV29-1; J gene: TRBJ2-7; CDR3 protein: CSVGTTEPYEQYF
V gene: TRBV10-3; J gene: TRBJ2-7; CDR3 protein: CAISDGTSAVMYF
V gene: TRBV5-6; J gene: TRBJ2-1; CDR3 protein: CASSFVEDYHNEQFF
V gene: TRBV30; J gene: TRBJ1-1; CDR3 protein: CAWTGQVRTEAFF
V gene: TRBV5-1; J gene: TRBJ2-7; CDR3 protein: CASSLRDGPYEQYF
V gene: TRBV20-1; J gene: TRBJ2-3; CDR3 protein: CSAPAGSTDTQYF
V gene: TRBV5-1; J gene: TRBJ1-6; CDR3 protein: CASSLQGDNSPLHF
V gene: TRBV29-1; J gene: TRBJ2-7; CDR3 protein: CSVNSGTYSYEQYF
V gene: TRBV6-4; J gene: TRBJ2-5; CDR3 protein: CASSTREGETQYF
V gene: TRBV5-1; J gene: TRBJ2-7; CDR3 protein: CASSLGGLADSYEQYF
V gene: TRBV2; J gene: TRBJ2-1; CDR3 protein: CASTARGGYEQFF
V gene: TRBV20-1; J gene: TRBJ1-1; CDR3 protein: CSASGPLFTEAFF
V gene: TRBV9; J gene: TRBJ1-2; CDR3 protein: CASSVGKGMNGYTF
V gene: TRBV29-1; J gene: TRBJ2-2; CDR3 protein: CSVGTGTNTGELFF
V gene: TRBV9; J gene: TRBJ2-3; CDR3 protein: CASSVENNWETDTQYF
V gene: TRBV6-2/TRBV6-3; J gene: TRBJ2-3; CDR3 protein: CASRAWDTQYF
V gene: TRBV11-2; J gene: TRBJ2-1; CDR3 protein: CASSLDDSSGGHNEQFF
V gene: TRBV5-1; J gene: TRBJ2-1; CDR3 protein: CASSLVAGEQFF
V gene: TRBV10-3; J gene: TRBJ2-7; CDR3 protein: CAISAKGVSSYEQYF
V gene: TRBV10-3; J gene: TRBJ1-4; CDR3 protein: CAISRGDSGEKLFF
V gene: TRBV23-1; J gene: TRBJ2-1; CDR3 protein: CASSQSYNEQFF
V gene: TRBV29-1; J gene: TRBJ1-1; CDR3 protein: CSVTRVNRPEAFF
V gene: TRBV5-4; J gene: TRBJ2-5; CDR3 protein: CASSFNAAGTVEAQYF
V gene: TRBV14; J gene: TRBJ2-1; CDR3 protein: CASSQDRRGTYNEQFF
V gene: TRBV24-1; J gene: TRBJ1-5; CDR3 protein: CATPQRDTREGNNNQPQHF
V gene: TRBV2; J gene: TRBJ1-1; CDR3 protein: CASSASVNTEAFF
V gene: TRBV12-3/TRBV12-4; J gene: TRBJ1-1; CDR3 protein: CASSLNRANTEAFF
V gene: TRBV10-3; J gene: TRBJ2-5; CDR3 protein: CAISESQAETQYF
V gene: TRBV7-9; J gene: TRBJ2-1; CDR3 protein: CASSSRTSGSREQFF
V gene: TRBV7-9; J gene: TRBJ2-7; CDR3 protein: CASSPRDRGLYTYEQYF
V gene: TRBV19; J gene: TRBJ2-7; CDR3 protein: CASSSPGSPRSYEQYF
V gene: TRBV12-3/TRBV12-4; J gene: TRBJ1-1; CDR3 protein: CASTLRGNEAFF
V gene: TRBV5-1; J gene: TRBJ2-7; CDR3 protein: CASSLEDRVPYEQYF
V gene: TRBV24-1; J gene: TRBJ2-3; CDR3 protein: CATSDFTDSLDTQYF
V gene: TRBV7-9; J gene: TRBJ2-1; CDR3 protein: CASSPALGLAGGDEQFF
V gene: TRBV13; J gene: TRBJ2-7; CDR3 protein: CASSLGIGGRVNEQYF
V gene: TRBV11-1; J gene: TRBJ2-7; CDR3 protein: CASSFQRGGYEQYF
V gene: TRBV12-3/TRBV12-4; J gene: TRBJ1-5; CDR3 protein: CACGPGTGALYSNQPQHF
V gene: TRBV29-1; J gene: TRBJ1-1; CDR3 protein: CSVPGTAAEAFF
V gene: TRBV12-3/TRBV12-4; J gene: TRBJ1-1; CDR3 protein: CASSLTVMNTEAFF
V gene: TRBV11-3; J gene: TRBJ2-2; CDR3 protein: CASSLVQNTGELFF
V gene: TRBV28; J gene: TRBJ1-1; CDR3 protein: CASSLIDRGSEAFF
V gene: TRBV29-1; J gene: TRBJ1-5; CDR3 protein: CSVEAGRFSSNQPQHF
V gene: TRBV6-5; J gene: TRBJ2-1; CDR3 protein: CASSPGLPNRNEQFF